Listed here are 11 T cell receptor beta chains from one sample, sequenced in a study of cytomegalovirus exposure and HLA in healthy donors. PCR was performed using 60 Vbeta and 13 Jbeta primers. Sequenced by immunoSEQ multiplex PCR; TCRdb stores in-frame clones only, minus some. The data show around 170,000 clones, around 80% seen once. The sample was PBMCs. The receptors were sampled from a woman between 35 and 50 years old in good health and CMV-seronegative.

V is TRBV6-4 and J is TRBJ1-2, with 8 bases matching TRBD1. CDR3 size: 16 residues. From germline, CDR1 is MRHNA and CDR2 SNTAGT. V gave up 9 bases and J gave up 4 bases; unmatched junction bases: 16. CDR3: CARTKRDRPRGYGYTF. The DNA of the CDR3 is TGTGCCAGGACTAAGCGGGACAGGCCGAGGGGCTATGGCTACACCTTC.

The genes are TRBV9 and TRBJ2-5, with 8 bases lining up with TRBD1. The germline CDR1 and CDR2 sequences are SGDLS and YYNGEE. Trimming took 0 bases from V and 5 from J; bases not matched to a gene: 0. The CDR3 contains 13 residues. This CDR3 is CASSVGQGETQYF. The CDR3 DNA sequence: TGTGCCAGCAGCGTAGGACAGGGGGAGACCCAGTACTTC.

V gene TRBV4-2 combines with J gene TRBJ2-7; TRBD2 matches at 8 bases. Looked up from germline, CDR1 is LGHNA and CDR2 is YNFKEQ. The J segment lost 4 bases and the V segment lost 2 bases, leaving 4 bases of the junction unmatched. The CDR3 consists of 14 residues. The CDR3 bases are TGTGCCAGCAGCCAACGGACGGGAGGGTACGAGCAGTACTTC. Translating it yields CASSQRTGGYEQYF.

The J gene is TRBJ2-7, the V gene TRBV14; 7 nucleotides agree with TRBD1. This CDR3 has 14 amino acids. With V trimmed by 2 bases and J by 3 bases, 4 bases remained unmatched. CDR1 is SGHDN and CDR2 is FVKESK in the germline V gene. CDR3 in DNA: TGTGCCAGCAGCCAACGACAGGGACGCTACGAGCAGTACTTC. Protein sequence: CASSQRQGRYEQYF.

The chain links TRBV27 to TRBJ2-1, with a tentative D call TRBD2 (6 bases). This CDR3 spans 14 amino acids. Trimming took off 3 bases at V and 5 bases at J, with 11 bases between the two ends. CDR1 and CDR2 (germline): MNHEY, SMNVEV (reference sequence). The CDR3, as DNA: TGTGCCAGCAGTTTCCGGGAGCGGAACAATGAGCAGTTCTTC. Translation: CASSFRERNNEQFF.

This chain uses TRBV13 with TRBJ2-1, with TRBD2 identical over 10 bases. The CDR3 covers 16 residues. In germline, CDR1 is PRHDT, CDR2 FYEKMQ (reference sequence). With 0 bases clipped from V and 3 bases from J, the junction kept 2 bases outside the gene matches. Here the CDR3 reads CASSLGRTSGYNEQFF. The CDR3 DNA sequence: TGTGCCAGCAGCTTAGGTAGGACTAGCGGCTACAATGAGCAGTTCTTC.

The CDR3 nucleotides are TGTGCCAGCAGCGGAACGACTGGAACCTACAATGAGCAGTTCTTC. Its translation: CASSGTTGTYNEQFF. The rearrangement uses TRBV7-8 and TRBJ2-1; D remains ambiguous. V was cut by 5 bases and J by 2 bases, with 13 bases left in between. The germline CDR1 and CDR2 sequences are SGHVS and FQNEAQ. The CDR3 loop spans 15 amino acids. The variable domain in full, completed from reference TRBV7-8 and TRBJ2-1, reads GAGVSQSPRYKVAKRGQDVALRCDPISGHVSLFWYQQALGQGPEFLTYFQNEAQLDKSGLPSDRFFAERPEGSVSTLKIQRTQQEDSAVYLCASSGTTGTYNEQFFGPGTRLTVL.

CDR3 amino acids: CATSRAPTGGGTDTQYF. CDR3 coding DNA: TGTGCCACCAGCAGAGCCCCCACAGGGGGCGGAACAGATACGCAGTATTTT. The genes are TRBV15 and TRBJ2-3, with 9 bases aligning to TRBD1. The CDR3 loop spans 17 amino acids. Trimming removed 1 base from V and 3 bases from J; junction bases left unmatched: 8. CDR1 is LNHNV, CDR2 YYDKDF, per germline (reference sequence).

For this clone: This sample includes further DNA sequences coding for the same CDR3. The CDR3 here is CASSSAGEQYF. DNA of the CDR3: TGTGCCAGCAGCTCCGCGGGCGAGCAGTACTTC. This sequence joins TRBV27 and TRBJ2-7; a weak D match, TRBD2 (5 bases). The V gene's germline CDR1 is MNHEY and CDR2 SMNVEV (reference sequence). V lost 6 bases to trimming and J lost 6 bases, with 9 bases between them. The CDR3 is 11 amino acids.

A remark on this clone: In the same sample, other DNA sequences code for this CDR3. The genes are TRBV5-1 and TRBJ2-7, with a weak D call TRBD1 (6 bases). The V and J ends lost 1 base and 4 bases respectively, with 9 bases between them. The CDR3 is 13 residues long. In germline, CDR1 is SGHRS, CDR2 YFSETQ. The CDR3 loop reads CASSLTGSYEQYF. In nucleotides, the CDR3 is TGCGCCAGCAGCTTGACAGGGTCATACGAGCAGTACTTC.

The V call is TRBV5-1, the J call TRBJ1-1, with TRBD1 identical over 8 bases. CDR1 and CDR2 from the germline V gene are SGHRS and YFSETQ. The CDR3 sequence is 14 residues long. The V gene end was trimmed by 3 bases and the J gene end by 7 bases; junction bases not matched to a gene: 8. The CDR3 loop is CASSSRQGSCEAFF. CDR3 DNA: TGCGCCAGCAGCTCCAGACAGGGGTCCTGTGAAGCTTTCTTT.